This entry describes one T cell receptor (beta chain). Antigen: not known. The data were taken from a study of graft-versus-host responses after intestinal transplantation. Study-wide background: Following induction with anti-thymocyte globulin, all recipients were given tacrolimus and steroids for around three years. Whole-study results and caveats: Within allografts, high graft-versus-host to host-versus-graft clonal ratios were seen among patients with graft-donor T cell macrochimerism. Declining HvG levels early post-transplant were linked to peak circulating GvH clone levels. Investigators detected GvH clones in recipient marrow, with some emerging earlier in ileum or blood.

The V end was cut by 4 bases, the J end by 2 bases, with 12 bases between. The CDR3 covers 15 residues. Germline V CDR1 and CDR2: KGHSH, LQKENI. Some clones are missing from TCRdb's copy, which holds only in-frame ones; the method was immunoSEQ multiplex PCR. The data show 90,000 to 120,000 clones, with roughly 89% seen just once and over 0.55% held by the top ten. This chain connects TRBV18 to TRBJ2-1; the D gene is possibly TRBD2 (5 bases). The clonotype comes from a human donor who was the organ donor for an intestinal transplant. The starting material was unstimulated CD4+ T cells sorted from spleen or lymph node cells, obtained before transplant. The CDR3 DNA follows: TGTGCCAGCTCACAGCGGAACCCGACCTACAATGAGCAGTTCTTC. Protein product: CASSQRNPTYNEQFF.